This TCR beta chain emerged from a study of T-cell memory formation after mild COVID-19. Across the whole study: TCR clusters mostly belonged to single donors.

This CDR3 contains 16 residues. The V end was cut by 4 bases, the J end by 0 bases, with 13 bases between. Study results and limitations: Among clones contracting day 15 to 85, CD4/CD8 was balanced, whereas later expanders leaned CD4+.

After 5'RACE with constant-segment primers, TCR alpha and TCR beta cDNA libraries carrying sample barcodes and UMIs were obtained. TCRdb re-called the 5' RACE reads with MiXCR, one entry per CDR3 protein. The sample holds 340,000 or so distinct CDR3 sequences; roughly 13% are singletons and the top ten take 20% to 25%. This clonotype was seen repeatedly, ten times or more. Its antigen is as yet unknown. The sequenced sample consisted of PBMCs or a T cell subset sorted from them (not recorded which). The TCR comes from a man aged 18 to 29 who had mild COVID-19 (a few samples of this study predate the infection). Cell type and time point are not known. The chain carries TRBV12-3 or TRBV12-4 and TRBJ2-1; D is perhaps TRBD2 (6 bases). This CDR3 reads CASSSPGVSSYNEQFF. The CDR3 DNA reads TGTGCCAGCAGTTCTCCGGGGGTGAGCTCCTACAATGAGCAGTTCTTC.